The entry that follows covers one TCR beta chain sequence. Its antigen is unknown. No quality values exist for individual bases; no much larger clone is one base distant. The data originate from a study of OX40 agonist ivuxolimab in advanced cancers. Turning to the overall study: Ivuxolimab was a fully human IgG2 agonistic monoclonal antibody targeting the costimulatory receptor OX40 (CD134). Peripheral TCRbeta sequencing aimed to test whether ivuxolimab altered TCR sequence diversity and caused clonal T-cell expansion. Intravenous ivuxolimab was administered to patients every 2 weeks at six dose levels: 0.01, 0.1, 0.3, 1.5, 3 and 10 mg/kg. Patients were allowed to have had prior anti-PD-1, anti-PD-L1 or anti-CTLA-4 therapy, and around two fifths of the dose-escalation patients had been treated with checkpoint inhibitors. The paper reports the monotherapy dose-escalation portion (N of about 50 patients) of the phase I ivuxolimab trial. Among the approximately 50 dose-escalation patients, about 19 had hepatocellular carcinoma, about 15 melanoma, 9 renal cell carcinoma and 9 head and neck cancer. In the dose-escalation cohort, 82.7% of patients were male, and the mean age was approximately 60 years, with a range of about 23 to 85. Partial responses occurred in three dose-escalation patients, of whom one had hepatocellular carcinoma and two had cutaneous melanoma. The paper as a whole reports these results and caveats: Low levels of normalized T-cell clonal expansion were also seen in some patients who did not respond. In the 0.1-3.0 mg/kg groups, partial responders were among the patients with the lowest normalized peripheral clonal expansion, particularly in CD8+ T cells. Clonal expansion of both CD4+ and CD8+ blood T cells was observed from baseline to week 6 at doses 0.1 to 3.0 mg/kg. Which antigens the clonally expanded peripheral T cells were specific for was not determined. On average, CD8+ T cells showed more expanded clones than CD4+ T cells after ivuxolimab.

Measured from the cysteine to the phenylalanine, the CDR3 is 16 residues long. Only the CDR3 part of the read is kept: 48 bases, read in frame from the first base. V loses 0 bases at its end and J loses 5 bases; junction bases beyond the gene matches: 4. For CDR1 and CDR2, the germline V gene lists SGHRS and YFSETQ. Patients with autoimmune disease history or receiving systemic immunosuppression were excluded from the trial. Peripheral blood for TCR sequencing was collected from all dose cohorts at baseline, on cycle 4 day 1, and on cycle 7 day 1. Samples came from an open-label, multicenter, first-in-human phase I dose-escalation trial of ivuxolimab. Adults with locally advanced or metastatic head and neck squamous cell, hepatocellular, melanoma or renal cell carcinoma were enrolled in the trial. Before TCR sequencing, CD4+ T cells and CD8+ T cells from peripheral blood were sorted into separate populations.

To sequence the TCRbeta CDR3 region, genomic DNA was isolated from the sorted cells. The immunoSEQ Assay was used to sequence the TCRbeta CDR3 regions. TCRdb mirrors the immuneACCESS table, restricted to in-frame sequences. Some clones are absent from its copies; in checked studies, under half trace to an unresolved V gene, and the reason for the others is unknown. For this sample there are 50,000 to 70,000 clones; roughly 92% appear just once. The ten largest clones add up to about 18% of the sample. Here the chain combines TRBV5-1 and TRBJ2-7; TRBD2 agrees with 14 junctional bases. The sample was CD4+ or CD8+ T cells sorted from blood, taken in a trial of the OX40 agonist ivuxolimab. This TCR was sampled from an adult with an advanced solid tumor such as melanoma, head and neck, liver or kidney cancer. The DNA is TGCGCCAGCAGCTTGGCCCCGACTAGCGGGAGGGACGAGCAGTACTTC. It is translated as CASSLAPTSGRDEQYF.